This T cell receptor beta chain was obtained from a study of blood T cells in healthy people across ages (dated by TCRdb to between 2015 and 2016). Background on the whole study: Template switching captured roughly one uniquely barcoded TCR beta cDNA molecule per two T cells in model experiments. The study measured age-related changes in TCR beta repertoire diversity using deep sequencing normalized with unique cDNA molecular identifiers. Donors were grouped into four age groups: young (average approximately 15 years), middle-aged (39), aged (about 60) and long-lived (about 89). For two donors (one aged 18 to 30 and one aged 80 or older), the study analyzed two additional independent replicas of 1 million unique cDNA reads from the same blood draw. Results and caveats for the whole study, not just this receptor: Total diversity estimates from one million sequenced T cells were considered lower bounds and underestimates. Donor CMV infection status was unknown, potentially confounding age-related changes in expanded clonotypes. There was a strong correlation between observed TCR beta diversity and the percentage of naive T cells measured by flow cytometry. Bulk unsorted PBMC profiling prevented conclusive comparison of naive and antigen-experienced compartments. The long-lived group showed more naive CD4+ T cells, fewer expanded clones and increased TCR diversity than the aged group, suggesting age selection. As age increased, observed TCR beta diversity per million T cells dropped in a roughly linear way, and a significant reduction was already evident by age approximately 40.

Here V drops 0 bases and J drops 10 bases, and the junction holds 4 bases not matched to any gene. From cysteine to phenylalanine, the CDR3 is 15 amino acids long. The only DNA kept is the CDR3, 45 bases in frame from the first base. According to the germline V gene, CDR1 reads SGHTA and CDR2 reads FQGTGA. The library relied on 5' RACE. The instrument given in TCRdb is Illumina HiSeq 2500. A second roughly 7 to 12 cycle PCR used a sample-barcoded 5' primer and a J-beta primer mix. Each TCR beta cDNA molecule received a unique molecular identifier from a template-switch 5' adaptor carrying 12 random nucleotides. At least 2.5 million CDR3-containing paired-end reads were obtained from each sample. The Mint cDNA synthesis kit, primed by a TRBC-specific oligonucleotide, was used to synthesize first-strand cDNA from all RNA. All cDNA was treated with uracil-DNA glycosylase and then went through a first 18-cycle PCR with the universal primers M1SS and BC2_uni_R. The authors' pipeline ran thus. Normalization of each sample was performed by random selection of 1 million high-quality reads, each carrying a distinct molecular identifier. Instead of being binned into consensus sequences, reads that shared molecular identifiers were thrown out. MiTCR, with a Q25 quality threshold and the strictest error-elimination algorithm, was used for CDR3 identification, clonotype clustering and error correction. Lower-bound total TCR beta diversity was estimated with a nonparametric unseen species model using Euler transformation. TCRdb took the public reads, trimmed them with fastp at Q25, ran MiXCR for clone calling and kept in-frame beta chains. Each CDR3 protein appears once, grouped with its most common genes and DNA. The V and J calls were not made by the authors but by TCRdb's processing. The sample yields some 760,000 distinct CDR3 sequences; 20% to 25% were counted once. The top ten clones comprise just under 9.5% of the sample.

As concerns this clonotype: Its recognized antigen is unknown. Per-nucleotide qualities are absent, and no much larger clonotype sits a single base away.

Donors were 39 systemically healthy Caucasian individuals from Russia aged roughly 6 to 90 years. Approximately 9 milliliters of peripheral blood were collected from each donor into EDTA-treated Vacutainer tubes. Ficoll-Paque density-gradient centrifugation was used to isolate PBMCs, with at least 6.5 million per sample. Trizol reagent was used to extract total RNA from PBMCs, with at least 6 micrograms per sample. Naive CD45RAhigh/CD27high T cell percentages were measured by flow cytometry on a PBMC aliquot from every donor. Another study also made use of these data, one on T cells of mothers and their children. The second paper further reports: Nine systemically healthy Caucasian individuals, comprising three mothers and their six children, were included as donors. cDNA synthesis used all of the extracted RNA, with 1.5 ug of RNA in each 15 ul reaction. In the second PCR, sample barcodes and 2-4 random nucleotides were introduced via the M1S primer. More than 9 million TCR beta CDR3 reads were obtained from each mother, and 2.5 million to 3 million reads were obtained from each child. Thymic selection similarly shapes TCR recombination output in related and unrelated pairs, with minor effect from inherited differences. Normalized repertoire overlap was always found to be slightly, but never significantly, higher in related mother-child pairs than in unrelated mother-child pairs. No persistent microchimeric T cell clones were found, with a detection sensitivity of 85 to 100 clones per million clonotypes. To look for features that set related mother-child pairs apart from unrelated individuals, the researchers ran deep NGS to compare the TCR beta repertoires of mothers and children. On average, the children were about 10 +/- 4 years old, while the mothers were roughly 40 +/- 4 years old. After adapters were ligated using NEBNext reagents, the libraries underwent 100+100 nt paired-end sequencing on an Illumina HiSeq 2000. To prevent cross-contamination, the mother and child libraries were prepared a month apart and were sequenced in separate runs. For each donor, somewhere between 500,000 and 2,000,000 distinct TCR beta clonotypes were identified. Naive TCR beta clonotypes were estimated from low-frequency clonotypes matched to each donor's FACS-determined naive share, without sorting.

What was sequenced was blood. Recombination linked TRBV7-3 to TRBJ1-6; 9 middle bases align to TRBD1. The TCR sequence derives from a boy between 10 and 17 years old in good health. For the CDR3, the sequence is CASSLTSDRGSPLHF. The nucleotides are TGTGCCAGCAGCTTAACCTCGGACAGGGGCTCACCCCTCCACTTT.